The present TCR beta chain was sequenced within a study of early T cells in non-severe SARS-CoV-2 infection. Study outcomes and limitations: Database matching using VDJdb favored anti-spike CD8 responses, with private and CD4 specificities left missing.

This clonotype has a count of ten or more. The antigen is not known. Germline V gene data show CDR1 as LNHNV and CDR2 as YYDKDF (reference sequence). The CDR3 is made up of 13 amino acids. Trimming took off 9 bases at V and 2 bases at J, with 11 bases between the two ends. Using its own MiXCR run on the 5' RACE reads, TCRdb lists one record per CDR3 protein. The sample includes 30,000 to 40,000 distinct CDR3 sequences, about 5.3% of them seen just once. The sequences come from whole blood, collected at baseline. The chain carries TRBV15 and TRBJ2-1, with unresolved D. The TCR comes from an adult who was a healthcare worker with PCR-confirmed SARS-CoV-2 infection or an uninfected control (not recorded which). CDR3 in DNA: TGTGCCACTCAACCTCCAGCCTACAATGAGCAGTTCTTC. Translated: CATQPPAYNEQFF.